This T cell receptor beta chain was recovered during a study of cytomegalovirus exposure and HLA in healthy donors. The study's findings and limits: It was found in a later analysis that first-cohort TCR clusters tended to co-occur in the 120 validation repertoires. Testing in vitro showed a few CMV-associated chains specific for CMV antigens. A list of more than 150 TCR beta chains associated with cytomegalovirus was given.

TCRdb's copy holds only in-frame clones and misses some; the assay was immunoSEQ multiplex PCR. The sample consists of tens of thousands of clones, roughly 87% of them appearing once. Among the approximately 110 subjects of the validation cohort, separate from the roughly 730-subject first cohort, were the donors. Germline CDR1 is SGDLS and CDR2 is YYNGEE. This CDR3 region has 14 residues. Between the trimmed V and J ends, which lost 0 bases and 2 bases, there was a span of 9 bases. As for this clone: Its antigen is as yet unknown.

This clonotype was obtained from a woman aged 18-35 years in good health and CMV-seronegative. The rearrangement uses TRBV9 and TRBJ2-7; D is uncertain. The specimen sequenced was PBMCs. The CDR3 is CASSVESLPYEQYF. The DNA of the CDR3 is TGTGCCAGCAGCGTAGAAAGCTTACCCTACGAGCAGTACTTC.